The 8 T cell receptor beta chains below were found in one sample sequenced in a study of OX40 agonist ivuxolimab in advanced cancers. Method: immunoSEQ multiplex PCR; TCRdb's copy keeps in-frame clones and lacks some. The data show about 46,000 clones, 88% seen once. Sequencing used CD4+ or CD8+ T cells sorted from blood, obtained in a trial of the OX40 agonist ivuxolimab. Source of these receptors: an adult with an advanced solid tumor such as melanoma, head and neck, liver or kidney cancer.

This clone appeared once. V gene TRBV30 combines with J gene TRBJ2-1; D gene ambiguous. The germline V gene encodes CDR1 GTSNPN and CDR2 SVGIG (reference sequence). The CDR3 contains 12 residues. V lost 8 bases and J 8 bases, leaving 16 bases between the germline ends. CDR3 residues: CAAIYFTDEQFF. CDR3 coding DNA: TGTGCCGCCATCTACTTTACGGATGAGCAGTTCTTC.

The chain links TRBV10-3 to TRBJ2-3, with a weak D call TRBD1 (6 bases). The V and J ends lost 6 bases and 6 bases respectively, with 19 bases between them. This CDR3 contains 15 residues. Germline V gene data show CDR1 as ENHRY and CDR2 as SYGVKD. CDR3 sequence: CAISAQTGMMDTQYF. Here the CDR3 DNA reads TGTGCCATCAGCGCGCAGACAGGAATGATGGATACGCAGTATTTT.

This chain links TRBV19 with TRBJ2-7; 8 bases are a match to TRBD1. This CDR3 comprises 13 residues. Looked up from germline, CDR1 is LNHDA and CDR2 is SQIVND (reference sequence). Unmatched junction bases numbered 2, after V lost 6 bases and J lost 1 base. This CDR3 reads CASRDRASYEQYF. In DNA form, the CDR3 reads TGTGCCAGTAGGGACAGGGCTTCCTACGAGCAGTACTTC.

J is TRBJ2-1 and V is TRBV5-5; possibly TRBD2 for D (5 bases). Between the trimmed V and J ends, which lost 3 bases and 4 bases, there was a span of 17 bases. Looked up from germline, CDR1 is SGHKS and CDR2 is YYEKEE (reference sequence). The CDR3 sequence is 16 residues long. CDR3 nucleotides: TGTGCCAGCAGCTACCGGGAAACCCCGCCTTACAATGAGCAGTTCTTC. It specifies CASSYRETPPYNEQFF.

The CDR3 loop reads CASNSGSPLHF. CDR3 nucleotide sequence: TGTGCCAGCAATAGCGGGTCACCCCTCCACTTT. V is TRBV28 and J is TRBJ1-6, with D unclear. This CDR3 spans 11 amino acids. Germline assignment: CDR1 MDHEN and CDR2 SYDVKM. With 7 bases removed from V and 10 bases from J, the gap between germline ends came to 8 bases.

The rearrangement joins TRBV11-3 to TRBJ2-1, with D possibly being TRBD2 (5 bases). The CDR3 runs 14 residues. Trimming pared 0 bases from V and 4 bases from J, leaving 7 bases between. Germline V gene lookup returns CDR1 SGHNT and CDR2 YENEEA. CDR3 bases: TGTGCCAGCAGCTTAGATCGGAGGTACAATGAGCAGTTCTTC. Translation: CASSLDRRYNEQFF.

On this clone: The identical CDR3 is also encoded by other nucleotide sequences in the sample. The chain employs TRBV19 and TRBJ1-2; the D is unclear. Germline loops: CDR1 LNHDA, CDR2 SQIVND (reference sequence). The CDR3 is 12 residues long. Trimming removed 3 bases from V and 4 bases from J, with 6 bases in between. The CDR3 protein is CASSISVYGYTF. CDR3 in DNA: TGTGCCAGTAGTATCTCAGTCTATGGCTACACCTTC.

The chain combines TRBV2 with TRBJ2-7; 12 bases are shared with TRBD2. This CDR3 is 21 amino acids long. The V gene end was trimmed by 1 base and the J gene end by 2 bases; junction bases not matched to a gene: 18. The germline gives CDR1 SNHLY, CDR2 FYNNEI. The CDR3, as DNA: TGTGCCAGCAGTGAAGTCTTCTCGCTAGCGGGAGGGCCTGGCCGGGCCTACGAGCAGTACTTC. It encodes CASSEVFSLAGGPGRAYEQYF.